Presented here are 15 T cell receptor beta chains from one specimen sequenced in a study of T cells in Graves' hyperthyroidism and ophthalmopathy. It was RNA transcripts that yielded the amplified TCR beta CDR3 regions. An initial round of RT-PCR targeting the TCR CDR3 relied on the HTBI primer set. TCRdb independently ran MiXCR on the multiplex PCR reads; one entry per CDR3 protein. The sample records approximately 430,000 distinct CDR3 sequences, 15% to 19% being singletons. Sample: blood. The receptors were gathered from a woman in her late teens or twenties with Graves' hyperthyroidism.

The chain has TRBV6-1 and TRBJ1-6; the D is unclear. The CDR3 spans 13 residues. Trimming left V 3 bases short and J 10 bases short, with 10 bases between. Germline CDR1 is MNHNS and CDR2 is SASEGT. For the CDR3, the DNA is TGTGCCAGCAGTGACGGGGTAAACTCACCCCTCCACTTT. Amino acid sequence: CASSDGVNSPLHF.

This clonotype was detected ten times or more. This rearrangement joins TRBV5-1 to TRBJ2-1, with TRBD2 matching 9 bases. Germline V gene data show CDR1 as SGHRS and CDR2 as YFSETQ. Trimming at V came to 0 bases and at J to 2 bases, leaving 0 bases not matched to a gene. This CDR3 has 15 residues. CDR3: CASSLASGTYNEQFF. The CDR3 DNA reads TGCGCCAGCAGCTTGGCTAGCGGGACCTACAATGAGCAGTTCTTC.

The chain couples TRBV28 to TRBJ2-2; D is ambiguous. The CDR3 contains 15 residues. The germline V gene encodes CDR1 MDHEN and CDR2 SYDVKM. Trimming left V 7 bases short and J 6 bases short, with 18 bases between. The CDR3 DNA follows: TGTGCCAGCATTCCGACCATAATCAATTCCGGGGAGCTGTTTTTT. It codes for CASIPTIINSGELFF.

CDR3 DNA: TGTGCCAGCAGTTACTCGCTAGCGGGCAGTCAAGCGGATGAGCAGTTCTTC. This encodes CASSYSLAGSQADEQFF. The chain recombines TRBV6-2 or TRBV6-3 with TRBJ2-1; TRBD2 matches at 8 bases. CDR3 length: 17 residues. Germline V gene sequence: CDR1 MNHEY, CDR2 SVGEGT. With V trimmed by 0 bases and J by 8 bases, 12 bases remained unmatched.

This clonotype was seen ten or more times. The CDR3: CASSPLGQETQYF. CDR3 DNA: TGTGCCAGCAGCCCCCTGGGACAAGAGACCCAGTACTTC. The chain links TRBV12-3 or TRBV12-4 to TRBJ2-5, with D uncertain. V was trimmed by 6 bases and J by 2 bases, leaving 10 bases between them. This CDR3 spans 13 amino acids.

The chain joins TRBV4-2 to TRBJ1-5; D is unclear. V was cut by 0 bases and J by 4 bases, with 13 bases left in between. The V gene's germline CDR1 is LGHNA and CDR2 YNFKEQ. This CDR3 is built from 16 residues. The DNA for the CDR3 is TGTGCCAGCAGCCAAGACCCGGCCAGTCGAAATCAGCCCCAGCATTTT. Translation: CASSQDPASRNQPQHF.

At least ten counts were recorded for this clonotype. The chain recombines TRBV12-3 or TRBV12-4 with TRBJ2-5, with 11 bases matching TRBD2. V shed 6 bases, J shed 5 bases, and the junction held 5 bases outside the gene matches. This CDR3 comprises 14 residues. The CDR3 reads CASSWTSGSETQYF. CDR3 nucleotide sequence: TGTGCCAGCAGCTGGACTAGCGGGTCTGAGACCCAGTACTTC.

This clonotype was observed at least ten times. This chain joins TRBV30 and TRBJ1-5, with D maybe TRBD1 (6 bases). The CDR3 spans 16 residues. V gave up 1 base and J gave up 4 bases, with 17 bases separating them. CDR1 is GTSNPN and CDR2 is SVGIG in the germline V gene (reference sequence). CDR3 nucleotides: TGTGCCTGGAGTGCCAGGGGCGTCATGCTAAATCAGCCCCAGCATTTT. It yields the protein CAWSARGVMLNQPQHF.

This clonotype was observed a handful of times. This may come from a read error, since a much larger clone is one base off. This chain joins TRBV28 and TRBJ2-3, with 8 bases lining up with TRBD1. CDR3 length equals 15 residues. After removal of 7 bases from V and 4 bases from J, the junction contained 10 bases not matched to a gene. Germline V gives CDR1 MDHEN, CDR2 SYDVKM. The CDR3 here is CASTLHRGNADTQYF. In nucleotides, the CDR3 is TGTGCCAGCACGCTTCACAGGGGGAACGCAGATACGCAGTATTTT.

Many counts were recorded for this clonotype. The chain recombines TRBV3-1 with TRBJ2-1, with 7 bases that match TRBD2. The CDR3 spans 16 residues. CDR1 and CDR2 (germline): LGHDT, YNNKEL (reference sequence). Losses at the gene ends were 2 bases for V and 5 bases for J; bases not matched to a gene: 9. CDR3 bases: TGTGCCAGCAGCCAACGATGGCCTAGCGGCGACAATGAGCAGTTCTTC. Translating it yields CASSQRWPSGDNEQFF.

The genes are TRBV5-1 and TRBJ2-2; TRBD2 matches at 9 bases. V was clipped by 1 base and J by 0 bases; unmatched bases: 1. Germline V lookup: CDR1 SGHRS, CDR2 YFSETQ. The CDR3 loop spans 16 amino acids. This CDR3 reads CASSLTSGSNTGELFF. For the CDR3, the DNA is TGCGCCAGCAGCTTGACTAGCGGGTCGAACACCGGGGAGCTGTTTTTT.

This clonotype was recorded many times. The chain recombines TRBV28 with TRBJ2-5, with D hard to call. V was trimmed by 8 bases and J by 2 bases, leaving 12 bases between them. Germline V gives CDR1 MDHEN, CDR2 SYDVKM. The CDR3 is made up of 13 amino acids. The CDR3 sequence is CASRTDPQETQYF. The CDR3 nucleotides are TGTGCCAGCCGAACGGATCCACAAGAGACCCAGTACTTC.

This sequence joins TRBV12-3 or TRBV12-4 and TRBJ2-7; D may be TRBD2 (5 bases). The germline V and J ends were trimmed by 4 bases and 3 bases, with 13 bases remaining between them. The CDR3 totals 14 residues. The chain's CDR3 is CASSSTGKHYEQYF. The CDR3 DNA reads TGTGCCAGCAGTTCCACCGGGAAGCACTACGAGCAGTACTTC.

This clonotype occurred many times. The V gene is TRBV30, the J gene TRBJ1-5; the D gene is possibly TRBD1 (5 bases). V was pared by 0 bases and J by 7 bases, with 10 bases between. Germline CDR1 is GTSNPN and CDR2 is SVGIG (reference sequence). This CDR3 has 13 amino acids. In DNA form, the CDR3 reads TGTGCCTGGAGTGTACGGGGCGACCAGCCCCAGCATTTT. This gives the protein CAWSVRGDQPQHF. Complete variable domain (other parts from reference TRBV30 and TRBJ1-5): SQTIHQWPATLVQPVGSPLSLECTVEGTSNPNLYWYRQAAGRGLQLLFYSVGIGQISSEVPQNLSASRPQDRQFILSSKKLLLSDSGFYLCAWSVRGDQPQHFGDGTRLSIL.

The chain carries TRBV5-4 and TRBJ2-7; 10 nucleotides agree with TRBD1. Germline V gives CDR1 SGHNT, CDR2 YYREEE (reference sequence). The V segment lost 3 bases and the J segment 2 bases; nucleotides outside the gene matches: 11. This CDR3 has 17 amino acids. For the CDR3, the DNA is TGTGCCAGCAGCTGGGCAGGACAGGGGGAGAGCCCCTACGAGCAGTACTTC. Translating it yields CASSWAGQGESPYEQYF.